Reported below is one T cell receptor (beta chain). Its antigen is unknown. This specimen comes from a study of T cells in localized non-small cell lung cancer. Study findings and constraints: T cell clonality was highest in uninvolved adjacent lung, above tumor.

CDR3 length equals 14 residues. V shed 4 bases and J shed 5 bases, with 17 bases lying between them. Germline V gene data show CDR1 as SQVTM and CDR2 as ANQGSEA. Measured with immunoSEQ multiplex PCR; TCRdb has only the in-frame clones, and not every one. The table shows about 2,800 clones, with approximately 18% occurring only once. The receptor was derived from a male donor older than 55 with stage II squamous cell lung carcinoma. This chain connects TRBV29-1 to TRBJ2-5, with a weak D call TRBD2 (6 bases). Sequencing was performed on lung tumor tissue, taken before any cancer treatment. The CDR3 is CSVGARAGSETQYF. The CDR3 DNA reads TGCAGCGTTGGGGCCCGGGCGGGGTCGGAGACCCAGTACTTC.